Each of the 10 T cell receptor beta chains below was sequenced from the same sample in a study of regulatory T cells in long-lasting Graves disease. Assembly of TCR beta libraries relied on iRepertoire HTBI primers together with Arm-PCR of CDR3 regions. TCRdb itself ran the multiplex PCR reads through MiXCR, one entry per CDR3 protein. The sample yields around 500,000 distinct CDR3 sequences, more than 10% seen once. Time point indicated: newly diagnosed GD, antithyroid drugs for less than 3 months. Preparation of the TCR library used RNA extracted from PBMCs. These data were likewise used in another study, on T cells in Graves' hyperthyroidism and ophthalmopathy.

The source material was peripheral blood mononuclear cells (PBMCs), sampled at new diagnosis, from a patient treated with antithyroid drugs. These receptor sequences come from a woman in her twenties or thirties with Graves disease.

This clonotype appeared many times. The chain joins TRBV9 to TRBJ1-4; 12 bases are a match to TRBD1. Looked up from germline, CDR1 is SGDLS and CDR2 is YYNGEE. Trimming cost V 2 bases and J 7 bases; bases outside gene matches: 9. The CDR3 totals 17 residues. CDR3 nucleotide sequence: TGTGCCAGCAGCGTGGGACAGGGGGCGATCCCCGGTGAAAAACTGTTTTTT. Its translation: CASSVGQGAIPGEKLFF. Drawing the rest from reference TRBV9 and TRBJ1-4, the complete variable domain is DSGVTQTPKHLITATGQRVTLRCSPRSGDLSVYWYQQSLDQGLQFLIQYYNGEERAKGNILERFSAQQFPDLHSELNLSSLELGDSALYFCASSVGQGAIPGEKLFFGSGTQLSVL.

This clonotype has at least ten counts. The chain joins TRBV6-2 or TRBV6-3 to TRBJ2-3; D gene ambiguous. With 5 bases removed from V and 2 bases from J, the gap between germline ends came to 14 bases. This CDR3 has 15 residues. The germline gives CDR1 MNHEY, CDR2 SVGEGT. This CDR3 is CASSIGPSFTDTQYF. Here the CDR3 DNA reads TGTGCCAGCAGTATAGGACCGAGTTTCACAGATACGCAGTATTTT.

This clonotype was counted ten times or more. This rearrangement joins TRBV6-2 or TRBV6-3 to TRBJ1-3; TRBD1 is a possible D gene (6 bases). CDR1 and CDR2 (germline): MNHEY, SVGEGT. Trimming stripped 2 bases from V and 2 bases from J, with 16 bases between. CDR3 length equals 17 residues. The CDR3 nucleotides are TGTGCCAGCAGTTACACCAGCTACAGGGCCGCTGGAAACACCATATATTTT. Protein product: CASSYTSYRAAGNTIYF.

Many counts were recorded for this clonotype. The rearrangement joins TRBV28 to TRBJ2-4; D might be TRBD1 (5 bases). CDR1 MDHEN and CDR2 SYDVKM come from the germline V gene. CDR3 length equals 14 residues. The V end lost 8 bases, the J end lost 0 bases, and 11 bases lay between the germline ends. The CDR3 nucleotides are TGTGCCAGCGAGGCAGGGTCAGCCAAAAACATTCAGTACTTC. The encoded protein is CASEAGSAKNIQYF.

The chain uses TRBV11-3 and TRBJ2-3; weak D call: TRBD2 (5 bases). Germline-derived CDR1 and CDR2 are SGHNT and YENEEA. With 4 bases removed from V and 1 base from J, the gap between germline ends came to 15 bases. The CDR3 covers 16 residues. Here the CDR3 reads CASSSRAGPRTDTQYF. CDR3 coding DNA: TGTGCCAGCAGCTCCCGGGCGGGCCCCCGCACAGATACGCAGTATTTT.

The chain combines TRBV10-2 with TRBJ1-2, with unresolved D. The CDR3 is made up of 14 amino acids. Per the germline V gene, CDR1 is WSHSY and CDR2 is SAAADI. V was shortened by 7 bases and J by 4 bases, with 16 bases between the two germline ends. CDR3 DNA: TGCGCCAGCACCAAGGTGGAGAACCCCTATGGCTACACCTTC. Its protein product is CASTKVENPYGYTF.

The gene calls are TRBV7-9 and TRBJ2-5; no reliable D call. Germline CDR1 reads SEHNR; CDR2 reads FQNEAQ (reference sequence). The CDR3 sequence is 15 residues long. With 0 bases removed from V and 3 bases from J, the gap between germline ends came to 11 bases. The DNA for the CDR3 is TGTGCCAGCAGCTTAGCCCTATTGGGAAAAGAGACCCAGTACTTC. As protein: CASSLALLGKETQYF. The full variable domain, its missing parts supplied by reference TRBV7-9 and TRBJ2-5, is DTGVSQNPRHKITKRGQNVTFRCDPISEHNRLYWYRQTLGQGPEFLTYFQNEAQLEKSRLLSDRFSAERPKGSFSTLEIQRTEQGDSAMYLCASSLALLGKETQYFGPGTRLLVL.

This clonotype was observed at least ten times. This likely came from a read error, as a far larger clone is one base away. This sequence joins TRBV28 and TRBJ2-1; 8 bases fit TRBD2. V dropped 2 bases and J dropped 10; count of bases not matched to a gene: 10. Germline V CDR1 and CDR2: MDHEN, SYDVKM. The CDR3 is made up of 15 amino acids. CDR3 loop: CASSLSGRISYEQFF. CDR3 in DNA: TGTGCCAGCAGTTTAAGCGGGAGAATCTCCTACGAGCAGTTCTTC.

This clonotype has a count of ten or more. The V and J genes are TRBV7-9 and TRBJ2-1, with D possibly matching TRBD1 (6 bases). Germline assignment: CDR1 SEHNR and CDR2 FQNEAQ (reference sequence). The CDR3 is 15 amino acids. The V gene lost 5 bases and the J gene lost 5 bases, with 16 bases spanning the gap. The CDR3 sequence is CASSRPPRGHNEQFF. In DNA, the CDR3 is TGTGCCAGCAGCCGCCCCCCCAGGGGCCACAATGAGCAGTTCTTC.

This clonotype was counted only a few times. This chain joins TRBV20-1 and TRBJ1-2; D perhaps matches TRBD1 (6 bases). The V and J ends lost 6 bases and 1 base respectively, with 12 bases between them. CDR1 and CDR2 from the germline V gene are DFQATT and SNEGSKA (reference sequence). The CDR3 spans 13 residues. The CDR3 DNA is TGCAGTGCCCGGACAGTGGGTAACTATGGCTACACCTTC. Translating gives CSARTVGNYGYTF.